This T cell receptor (beta chain) was found in a study of blood T cell repertoires in COVID-19. Study-wide background: Italy, Spain and the United States were the sources of the convalescent and acute COVID-19 samples. T cells, B-cell-depleted T cells, or PBMCs supplied cDNA or gDNA.

Under the authors' procedure: How many nucleated cells were present was estimated from reference gene primer amplification. Method: immunoSEQ multiplex PCR; TCRdb's copy keeps in-frame clones and lacks some. V and J calls and clone size come straight from that table; D and trimming were deduced from the DNA. The sample lists 180,000 or so clones, approximately 91% occurring once. V shed 5 bases, J shed 5 bases, and the junction held 7 bases outside the gene matches. This CDR3 has 15 amino acids. The V gene's germline CDR1 is SGHTA and CDR2 FQGNSA. Sequencing was done on a sample of peripheral blood. The rearrangement uses TRBV7-2 and TRBJ1-4; the match to TRBD1 covers 8 bases. The receptor's source is a man aged 18 to 29 with active or convalescent COVID-19. The CDR3 sequence is CASSTQTGVNEKLFF. CDR3 DNA sequence: TGTGCCAGCAGCACCCAGACAGGGGTAAATGAAAAACTGTTTTTT.